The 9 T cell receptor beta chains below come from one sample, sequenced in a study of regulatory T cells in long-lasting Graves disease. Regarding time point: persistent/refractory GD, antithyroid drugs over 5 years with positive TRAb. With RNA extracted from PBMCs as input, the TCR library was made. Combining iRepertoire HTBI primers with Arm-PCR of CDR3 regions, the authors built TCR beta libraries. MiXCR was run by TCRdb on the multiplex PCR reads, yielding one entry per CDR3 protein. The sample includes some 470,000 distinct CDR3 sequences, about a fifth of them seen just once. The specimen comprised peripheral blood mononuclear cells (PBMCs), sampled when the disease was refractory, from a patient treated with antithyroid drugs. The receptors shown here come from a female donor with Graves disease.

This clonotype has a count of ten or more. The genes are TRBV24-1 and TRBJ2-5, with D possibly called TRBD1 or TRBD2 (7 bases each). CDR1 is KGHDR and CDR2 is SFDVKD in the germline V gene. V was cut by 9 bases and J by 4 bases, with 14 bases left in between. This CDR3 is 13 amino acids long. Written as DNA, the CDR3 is TGTGCCACCGACGACAGGGAGGGAGAGACCCAGTACTTC. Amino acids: CATDDREGETQYF.

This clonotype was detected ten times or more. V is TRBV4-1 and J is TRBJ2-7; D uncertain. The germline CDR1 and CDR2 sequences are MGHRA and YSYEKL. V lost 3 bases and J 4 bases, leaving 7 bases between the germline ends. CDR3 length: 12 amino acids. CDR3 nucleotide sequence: TGCGCCAGCAGCCATGTAGGGTACGAGCAGTACTTC. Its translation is CASSHVGYEQYF.

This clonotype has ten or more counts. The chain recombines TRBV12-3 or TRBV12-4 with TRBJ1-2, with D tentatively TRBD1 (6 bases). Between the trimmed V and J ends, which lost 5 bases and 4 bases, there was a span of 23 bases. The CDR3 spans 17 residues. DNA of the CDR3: TGTGCCAGCAGTCCTGGGCCCCACAGGGTTTCGAGCTATGGCTACACCTTC. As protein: CASSPGPHRVSSYGYTF.

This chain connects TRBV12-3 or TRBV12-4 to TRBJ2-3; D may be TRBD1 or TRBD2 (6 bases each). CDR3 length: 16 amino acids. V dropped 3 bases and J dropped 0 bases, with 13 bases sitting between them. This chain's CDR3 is CASSFGGTTSTDTQYF. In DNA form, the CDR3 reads TGTGCCAGCAGTTTTGGCGGGACAACTAGCACAGATACGCAGTATTTT.

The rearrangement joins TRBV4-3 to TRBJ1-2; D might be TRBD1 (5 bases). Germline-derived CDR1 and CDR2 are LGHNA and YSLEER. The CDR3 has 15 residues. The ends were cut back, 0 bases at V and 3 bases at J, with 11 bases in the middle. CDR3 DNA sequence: TGCGCCAGCAGCCAAGACAGTGGGGGGTACTATGGCTACACCTTC. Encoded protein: CASSQDSGGYYGYTF.

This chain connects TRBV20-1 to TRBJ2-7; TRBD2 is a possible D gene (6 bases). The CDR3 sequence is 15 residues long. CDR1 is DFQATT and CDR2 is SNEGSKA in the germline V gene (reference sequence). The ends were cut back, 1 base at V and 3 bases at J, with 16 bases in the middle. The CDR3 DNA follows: TGCAGTGCTAGAGGCGGGACCAGGGTTCTCTACGAGCAGTACTTC. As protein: CSARGGTRVLYEQYF.

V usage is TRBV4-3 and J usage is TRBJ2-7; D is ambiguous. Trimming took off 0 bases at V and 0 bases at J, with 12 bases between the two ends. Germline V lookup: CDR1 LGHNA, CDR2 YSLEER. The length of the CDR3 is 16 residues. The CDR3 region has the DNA TGCGCCAGCAGCCAAGATAGGGCGGAGAACTCCTACGAGCAGTACTTC. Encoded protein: CASSQDRAENSYEQYF.

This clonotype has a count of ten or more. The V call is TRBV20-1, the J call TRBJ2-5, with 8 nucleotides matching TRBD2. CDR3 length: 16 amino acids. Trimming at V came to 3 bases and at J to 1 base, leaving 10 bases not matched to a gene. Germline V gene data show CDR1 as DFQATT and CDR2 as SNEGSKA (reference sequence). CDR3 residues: CSASIKREILQETQYF. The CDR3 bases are TGCAGTGCTAGTATTAAGCGGGAGATCCTCCAAGAGACCCAGTACTTC.

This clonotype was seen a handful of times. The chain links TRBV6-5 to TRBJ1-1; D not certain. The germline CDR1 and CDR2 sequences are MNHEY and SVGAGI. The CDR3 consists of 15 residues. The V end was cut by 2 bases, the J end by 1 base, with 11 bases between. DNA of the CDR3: TGTGCCAGCAGTTACCTTCGACTGTCGAACACTGAAGCTTTCTTT. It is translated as CASSYLRLSNTEAFF.